This T cell receptor beta chain was sequenced during a study of post-analysis software for immune sequencing data. Turning to the study itself: There were relapsing-remitting, secondary progressive and progressive-relapsing multiple sclerosis among the disease courses included. General study results and limits: Included in a set of about 5 TRBV segments more frequent in patients than controls were TRBV5-6, TRBV5-1 and TRBV20-1. Controls' normalized Chao1 diversity significantly exceeded that of multiple sclerosis patients.

The CDR3 extends over 14 amino acids. CDR1 and CDR2 (germline): SGHRS, YFSETQ. The J segment lost 3 bases and the V segment lost 0 bases, leaving 3 bases of the junction unmatched. With respect to this clonotype: Its antigen is not identified.

The library was made from cDNA and included unique molecular identifiers. A population of 1 to 10 million T cells gave rise to roughly 0.5 million cDNA molecules. Via MiXCR, TCRdb re-called the PCR reads, giving one row per CDR3 protein. The table has approximately 690,000 distinct CDR3 sequences, 59% seen once. The receptor was derived from a girl aged 2 to 9 with multiple sclerosis. The chain recombines TRBV5-1 with TRBJ2-7; 7 bases are a match to TRBD1. Specimen: blood. The CDR3 coding sequence is TGCGCCAGCAGCTTGGGGGGACAGTTCTACGAGCAGTACTTC. It codes for CASSLGGQFYEQYF.